One and the same sample provided the 5 T cell receptor beta chains below, sequenced in a study of OX40 agonist ivuxolimab in advanced cancers. Sequencing was performed with immunoSEQ multiplex PCR; in TCRdb, only in-frame clones are kept and a portion is missing. Among some 44,000 clones, more than 75% were seen once, and the ten largest hold 0.3% to 0.45%. The source material was CD4+ or CD8+ T cells sorted from blood, sampled in a trial of the OX40 agonist ivuxolimab. These receptors originate from an adult with an advanced solid tumor such as melanoma, head and neck, liver or kidney cancer.

V usage is TRBV5-6 and J usage is TRBJ1-2; maybe TRBD1 (6 bases). Between the trimmed V and J ends, which lost 5 bases and 3 bases, there was a span of 17 bases. The CDR3 has 15 residues. Germline loops: CDR1 SGHDT, CDR2 YYEEEE. This CDR3 is CASSPSLTGDYGYTF. The CDR3 region has the DNA TGTGCCAGCAGTCCCAGCCTGACAGGTGACTATGGCTACACCTTC.

The gene calls are TRBV4-1 and TRBJ2-7; unclear D gene. Trimming removed 1 base from V and 2 bases from J, with 12 bases in between. The length of the CDR3 is 15 residues. Germline assignment: CDR1 MGHRA and CDR2 YSYEKL. CDR3 DNA: TGCGCCAGCAGCCAAGCCAGGCAACCTACCTACGAGCAGTACTTC. Translating gives CASSQARQPTYEQYF.

The rearrangement uses TRBV4-1 and TRBJ2-4; D remains unclear. Germline values: CDR1 MGHRA, CDR2 YSYEKL. The CDR3 sequence is 17 residues long. V shed 0 bases and J shed 3 bases, with 15 bases lying between them. Written as DNA, the CDR3 is TGCGCCAGCAGCCAAGATTGGAGCGTTTCTATCAAAAACATTCAGTACTTC. Translating gives CASSQDWSVSIKNIQYF.

The chain links TRBV28 to TRBJ1-3, with D hard to call. The V and J ends lost 2 bases and 5 bases respectively, with 4 bases between them. Per the germline V gene, CDR1 is MDHEN and CDR2 is SYDVKM. The length of the CDR3 is 12 residues. Here the CDR3 reads CASSLKRNTIYF. DNA of the CDR3: TGTGCCAGCAGTTTAAAGCGAAACACCATATATTTT. Full variable domain (missing parts from reference TRBV28 and TRBJ1-3): DVKVTQSSRYLVKRTGEKVFLECVQDMDHENMFWYRQDPGLGLRLIYFSYDVKMKEKGDIPEGYSVSREKKERFSLILESASTNQTSMYLCASSLKRNTIYFGEGSWLTVV.

J is TRBJ1-2 and V is TRBV10-2, with D possibly TRBD1 on 6 matching bases. V lost 2 bases, J lost 8 bases, and 18 bases lay in between. Germline loops: CDR1 WSHSY, CDR2 SAAADI. The CDR3 has 15 amino acids. The CDR3 sequence: CASSEVVRGLGGYTF. For the CDR3, the DNA is TGCGCCAGCAGTGAGGTTGTCAGGGGCTTGGGAGGCTACACCTTC.